This TCR beta chain was obtained from a study of identical twins. Study-level points and caveats: Beta clonotypes that were abundant in cord blood contained fewer insertions, a pattern absent from memory repertoires.

Regarding this clonotype: Its antigen is still unknown.

With template switching, a universal primer site was added, and the cDNA carried unique molecular identifiers. TCRdb analysed the 5' RACE reads with MiXCR anew, one entry per CDR3 protein. This table has approximately 1.8 million distinct CDR3 sequences, about 31% appearing once. In every case, the donor was a healthy Caucasian. V was clipped by 5 bases and J by 3 bases; unmatched bases: 8. This CDR3 is 18 amino acids long. CDR1 and CDR2 (germline): MNHEY, SMNVEV (reference sequence). Source material: cord blood. The chain joins TRBV27 to TRBJ2-1; 15 bases line up with TRBD2. This clonotype originated in a newborn girl in good health. This CDR3 reads CASSPWTSGGAYYNEQFF. DNA for the CDR3: TGTGCCAGCAGTCCGTGGACTAGCGGGGGGGCATACTACAATGAGCAGTTCTTC.